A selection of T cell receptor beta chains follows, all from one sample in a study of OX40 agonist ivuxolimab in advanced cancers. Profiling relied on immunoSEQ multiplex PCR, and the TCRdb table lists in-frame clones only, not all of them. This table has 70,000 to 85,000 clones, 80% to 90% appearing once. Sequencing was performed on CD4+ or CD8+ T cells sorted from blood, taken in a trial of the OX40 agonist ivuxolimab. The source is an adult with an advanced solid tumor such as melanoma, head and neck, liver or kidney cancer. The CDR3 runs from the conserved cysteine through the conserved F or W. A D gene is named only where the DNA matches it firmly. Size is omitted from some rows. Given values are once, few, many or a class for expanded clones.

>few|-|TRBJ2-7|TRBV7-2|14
TGTGCCAGCAGCCCCTGGGCAGCCCCCTACGAGCAGTACTTC
CASSPWAAPYEQYF
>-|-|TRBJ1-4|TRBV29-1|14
TGCAGCGTTGGGGCCGGGACGGGGGCGGAAAAACTGTTTTTT
CSVGAGTGAEKLFF
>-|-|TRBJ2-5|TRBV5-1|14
TGCGCCAGCAGCGAACAGATGTACCAAGAGACCCAGTACTTC
CASSEQMYQETQYF
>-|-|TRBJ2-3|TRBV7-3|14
TGTGCCAGCAGCCAAGTCGGGGTCACAGATACGCAGTATTTT
CASSQVGVTDTQYF
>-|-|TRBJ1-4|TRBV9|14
TGTGCCAGCAGCGGACGTTCTAGGGGGGAAAAACTGTTTTTT
CASSGRSRGEKLFF
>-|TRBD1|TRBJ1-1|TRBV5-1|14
TGCGCCAGCAGCTTTAACAGGGGCAGCACTGAAGCTTTCTTT
CASSFNRGSTEAFF
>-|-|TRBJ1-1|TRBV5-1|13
TGCGCCAGCAGCTTTGACAAGTACACTGAAGCTTTCTTT
CASSFDKYTEAFF
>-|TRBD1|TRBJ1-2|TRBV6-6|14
TGTGCCAGCAGTTATTCGGACAGGGGCTATGGCTACACCTTC
CASSYSDRGYGYTF
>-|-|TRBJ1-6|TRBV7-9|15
TGTGCCAGCAGCCAGATCCTTCTGACTTATTCACCCCTCCACTTT
CASSQILLTYSPLHF
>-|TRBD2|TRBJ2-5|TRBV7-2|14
TGTGCCAGCAGCCCCGGGGGGGCAGAAGAGACCCAGTACTTC
CASSPGGAEETQYF
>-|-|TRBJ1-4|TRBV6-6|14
TGTGCCACCCTGGGGCCTCCAACTAATGAAAAACTGTTTTTT
CATLGPPTNEKLFF
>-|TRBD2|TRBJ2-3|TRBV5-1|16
TGCGCCAGCAGCCCCTTAGCGGGGGGGCCAGCGGATACGCAGTATTTT
CASSPLAGGPADTQYF
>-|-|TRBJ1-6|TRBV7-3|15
TGTGCCAGCAGCTTATCCGGGGCGAATAATTCACCCCTCCACTTT
CASSLSGANNSPLHF
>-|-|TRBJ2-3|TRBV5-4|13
TGTGCCAGCAGCTTTTGGGGCACAGATACGCAGTATTTT
CASSFWGTDTQYF
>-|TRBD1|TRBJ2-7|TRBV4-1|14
TGCGCCAGCAGCCAGATCGGGACAGGCTACGAGCAGTACTTC
CASSQIGTGYEQYF
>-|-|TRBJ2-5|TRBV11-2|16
TGTGCCAGCAGCTTAGGAACGGGGGCCGATGGCGAGACCCAGTACTTC
CASSLGTGADGETQYF
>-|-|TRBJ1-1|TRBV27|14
TGTGCCAGCAGTTTCTCGGGAGAGGGCACTGAAGCTTTCTTT
CASSFSGEGTEAFF
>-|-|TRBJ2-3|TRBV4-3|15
TGCGCCAGCAGCCAAAACCCGAGCTGGGCAGATACGCAGTATTTT
CASSQNPSWADTQYF
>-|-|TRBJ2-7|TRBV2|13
TGTGCCAGCAGTGAAGAGGGGTGGGGCGAGCAGTACTTC
CASSEEGWGEQYF
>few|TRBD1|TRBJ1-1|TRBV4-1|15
TGCGCCAGCAGGTCCACAGGGGGAAGAGCCACTGAAGCTTTCTTT
CASRSTGGRATEAFF
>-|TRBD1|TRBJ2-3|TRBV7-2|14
TGTGCCAGCAGTCTTGAACAGGGGACAGATACGCAGTATTTT
CASSLEQGTDTQYF
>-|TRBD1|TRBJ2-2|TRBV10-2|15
TGCGCCAGCATCATACAGGGGGCGCGCACCGGGGAGCTGTTTTTT
CASIIQGARTGELFF
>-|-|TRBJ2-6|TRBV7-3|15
TGTGCCAGCAGCCCGATTGGGGCTGGGGCCAACGTCCTGACTTTC
CASSPIGAGANVLTF
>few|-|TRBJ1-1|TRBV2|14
TGTGCCAGCACCCAGTCGGGGGGAAGTACTGAAGCTTTCTTT
CASTQSGGSTEAFF
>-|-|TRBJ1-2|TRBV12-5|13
TGTGCTAGTGCCCCACAGCGTAACTATGGCTACACCTTC
CASAPQRNYGYTF
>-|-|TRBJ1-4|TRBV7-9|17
TGTGCCAGCAGCTTAGTGATATCTCCCGCAACTAATGAAAAACTGTTTTTT
CASSLVISPATNEKLFF
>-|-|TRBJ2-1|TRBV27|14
TGTGCCAGCAGCCGGGACTCCACCTACAATGAGCAGTTCTTC
CASSRDSTYNEQFF
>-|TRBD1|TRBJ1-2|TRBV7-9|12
TGTGCCAGCAGCTGGGACAGCTATGGCTACACCTTC
CASSWDSYGYTF